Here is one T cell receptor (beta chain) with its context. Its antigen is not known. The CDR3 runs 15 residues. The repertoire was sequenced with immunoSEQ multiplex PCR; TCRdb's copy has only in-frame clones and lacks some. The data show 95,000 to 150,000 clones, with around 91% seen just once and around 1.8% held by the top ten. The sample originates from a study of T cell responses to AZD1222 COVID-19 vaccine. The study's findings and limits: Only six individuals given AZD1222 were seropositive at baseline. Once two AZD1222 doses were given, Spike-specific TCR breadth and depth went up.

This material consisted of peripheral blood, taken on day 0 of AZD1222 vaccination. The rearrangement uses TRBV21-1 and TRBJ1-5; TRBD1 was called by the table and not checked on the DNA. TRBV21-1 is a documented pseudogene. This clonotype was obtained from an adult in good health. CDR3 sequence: CASSKPGHSNQPQHF. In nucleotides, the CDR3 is TGTGCCAGCAGCAAGCCAGGACATAGCAATCAGCCCCAGCATTTT.